The clone carrying this T cell receptor (beta chain) was counted at least ten times. What it binds is not known. This sample is drawn from a study of human T cells and chemical hapten exposure. Overall study findings and caveats: Each of the donors had alopecia, so their immune responses may not resemble those of healthy people. No alteration of TCRs above 1 in 1000 frequency was seen with DPC sensitization.

Time point meaning: patch test 2, 6 weeks after DPC sensitization. Treatment noted: therapeutic diphenylcyclopropenone sensitization with weekly scalp DPC. Non-pregnant alopecia patients aged 18 to 70, suitable for DPC therapy. Per the germline V gene, CDR1 is MDHEN and CDR2 is SYDVKM. This CDR3 spans 15 amino acids. V gave up 4 bases and J gave up 1 base, with 12 bases separating them. During construction of the library, unique molecular identifiers were attached to individual cDNA molecules for quantitative, reproducible TCR counting. MiXCR, applied by TCRdb to the RACE reads, yields one record per CDR3 protein. The table records about 350,000 distinct CDR3 sequences, roughly 6.3% of them present only once.

The chain is built from TRBV28 and TRBJ2-3, with D perhaps given as TRBD1 or TRBD2 (5 bases each). The receptor comes from a woman between 18 and 30 years old with alopecia areata. Some clones in this sample may be carry-over from other donors' samples. Sample: whole blood, taken in connection with sensitization to the hapten diphenylcyclopropenone (DPC). The CDR3 region has the DNA TGTGCCAGCAGTTCCCCGGGACGAGGCACAGATACGCAGTATTTT. The encoded protein is CASSSPGRGTDTQYF.